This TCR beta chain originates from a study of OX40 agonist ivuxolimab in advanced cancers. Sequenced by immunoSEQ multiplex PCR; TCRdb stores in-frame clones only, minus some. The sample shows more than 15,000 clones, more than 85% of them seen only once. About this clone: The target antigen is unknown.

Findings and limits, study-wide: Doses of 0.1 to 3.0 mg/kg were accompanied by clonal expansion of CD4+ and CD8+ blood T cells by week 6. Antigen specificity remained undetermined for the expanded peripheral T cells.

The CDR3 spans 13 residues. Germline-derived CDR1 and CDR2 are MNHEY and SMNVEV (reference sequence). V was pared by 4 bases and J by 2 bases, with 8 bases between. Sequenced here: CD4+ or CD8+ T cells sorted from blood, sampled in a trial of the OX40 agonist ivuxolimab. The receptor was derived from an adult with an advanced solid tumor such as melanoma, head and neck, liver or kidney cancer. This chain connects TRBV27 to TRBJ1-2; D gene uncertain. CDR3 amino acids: CASSYSQNYGYTF. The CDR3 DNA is TGTGCCAGCAGTTATTCACAGAACTATGGCTACACCTTC.